This T cell receptor (beta chain) emerged from a study of CD8 T cells in Susac syndrome. With random hexamers, 0.5 to 1 ug RNA was reverse transcribed. In TCRdb, the immunoSEQ multiplex PCR reads were re-called with MiXCR into one record per CDR3 protein. The top ten hold 0.095% to 0.1% of the sample, which has 100,000 to 150,000 distinct CDR3 sequences, roughly 94% seen once. The germline gives CDR1 GTSNPN, CDR2 SVGIG (reference sequence). This CDR3 has 12 amino acids. The V end was cut by 2 bases, the J end by 8 bases, with 12 bases between. The sequence came from a human donor in good health. This sequence joins TRBV30 and TRBJ1-2, with TRBD1 as a possible D gene (5 bases). The sequencing sample was made of CD4+ T cells from PBMCs. The CDR3 sequence: CAWSPGGEGYTF. DNA of the CDR3: TGTGCCTGGAGTCCCGGGGGAGAAGGCTACACCTTC. Full variable domain (remainder filled in from reference TRBV30 and TRBJ1-2): SQTIHQWPATLVQPVGSPLSLECTVEGTSNPNLYWYRQAAGRGLQLLFYSVGIGQISSEVPQNLSASRPQDRQFILSSKKLLLSDSGFYLCAWSPGGEGYTFGSGTRLTVV.